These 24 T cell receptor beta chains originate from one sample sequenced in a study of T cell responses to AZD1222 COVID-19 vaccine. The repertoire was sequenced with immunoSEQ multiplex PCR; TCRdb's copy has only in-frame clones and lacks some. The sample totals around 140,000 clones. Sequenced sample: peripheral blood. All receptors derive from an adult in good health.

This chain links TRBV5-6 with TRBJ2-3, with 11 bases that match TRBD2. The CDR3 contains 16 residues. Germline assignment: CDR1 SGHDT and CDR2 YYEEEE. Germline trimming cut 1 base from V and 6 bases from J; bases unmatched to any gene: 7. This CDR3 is CASSLNPTSGADTQYF. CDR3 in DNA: TGTGCCAGCAGCTTGAACCCGACTAGCGGGGCGGATACGCAGTATTTT.

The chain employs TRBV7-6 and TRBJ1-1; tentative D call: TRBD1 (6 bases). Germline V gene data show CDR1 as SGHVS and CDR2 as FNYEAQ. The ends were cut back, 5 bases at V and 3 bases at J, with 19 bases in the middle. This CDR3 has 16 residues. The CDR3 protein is CASSVGWDNPDTEAFF. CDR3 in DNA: TGTGCCAGCAGCGTGGGTTGGGACAACCCGGACACTGAAGCTTTCTTT. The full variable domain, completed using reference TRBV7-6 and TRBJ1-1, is GAGVSQSPRYKVTKRGQDVALRCDPISGHVSLYWYRQALGQGPEFLTYFNYEAQQDKSGLPNDRFSAERPEGSISTLTIQRTEQRDSAMYRCASSVGWDNPDTEAFFGQGTRLTVV.

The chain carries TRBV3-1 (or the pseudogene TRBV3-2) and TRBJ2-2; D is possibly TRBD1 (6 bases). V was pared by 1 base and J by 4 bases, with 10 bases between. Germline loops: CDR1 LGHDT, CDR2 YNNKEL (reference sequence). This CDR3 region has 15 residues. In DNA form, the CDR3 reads TGTGCCAGCAGCCAAGCAGGGGTTAGCACCGGGGAGCTGTTTTTT. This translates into CASSQAGVSTGELFF.

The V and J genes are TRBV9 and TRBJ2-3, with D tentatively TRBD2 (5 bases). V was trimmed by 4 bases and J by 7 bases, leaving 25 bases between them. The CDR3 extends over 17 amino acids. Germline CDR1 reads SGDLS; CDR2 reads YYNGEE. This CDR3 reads CASSPRLNSASGNTQYF. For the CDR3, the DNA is TGTGCCAGCAGCCCTCGGCTCAATAGCGCGTCGGGCAATACGCAGTATTTT.

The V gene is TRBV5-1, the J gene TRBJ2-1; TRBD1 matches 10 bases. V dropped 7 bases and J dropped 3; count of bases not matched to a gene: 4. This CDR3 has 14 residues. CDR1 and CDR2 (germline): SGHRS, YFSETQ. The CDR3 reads CASFGTGVYNEQFF. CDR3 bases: TGCGCCAGCTTTGGGACAGGGGTCTACAATGAGCAGTTCTTC.

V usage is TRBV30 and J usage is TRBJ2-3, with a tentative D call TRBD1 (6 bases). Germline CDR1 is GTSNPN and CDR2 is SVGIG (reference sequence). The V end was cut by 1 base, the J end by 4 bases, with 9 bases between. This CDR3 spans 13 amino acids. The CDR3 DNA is TGTGCCTGGAGTGCTAAGGGGGCAGATACGCAGTATTTT. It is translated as CAWSAKGADTQYF. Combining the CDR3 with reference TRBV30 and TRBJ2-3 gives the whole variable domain SQTIHQWPATLVQPVGSPLSLECTVEGTSNPNLYWYRQAAGRGLQLLFYSVGIGQISSEVPQNLSASRPQDRQFILSSKKLLLSDSGFYLCAWSAKGADTQYFGPGTRLTVL.

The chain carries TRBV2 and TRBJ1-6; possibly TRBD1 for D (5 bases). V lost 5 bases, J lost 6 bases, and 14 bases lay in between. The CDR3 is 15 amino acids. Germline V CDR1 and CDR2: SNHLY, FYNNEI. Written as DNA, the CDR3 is TGTGCCAGCAGTCCCGGGACCTCGCGTAATTCACCCCTCCACTTT. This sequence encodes CASSPGTSRNSPLHF.

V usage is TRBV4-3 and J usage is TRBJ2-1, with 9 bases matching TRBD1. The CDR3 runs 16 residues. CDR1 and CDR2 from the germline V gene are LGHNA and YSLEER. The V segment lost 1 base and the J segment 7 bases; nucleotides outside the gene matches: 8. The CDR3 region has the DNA TGCGCCAGCAGCCAAGCCGGGACAGGGTTTAGGAATGAGCAGTTCTTC. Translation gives CASSQAGTGFRNEQFF.

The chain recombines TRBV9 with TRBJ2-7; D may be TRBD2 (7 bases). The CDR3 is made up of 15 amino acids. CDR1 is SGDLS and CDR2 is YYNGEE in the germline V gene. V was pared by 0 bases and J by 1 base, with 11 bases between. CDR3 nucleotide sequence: TGTGCCAGCAGCGTAGAGGGGGGGTTATCCTACGAGCAGTACTTC. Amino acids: CASSVEGGLSYEQYF.

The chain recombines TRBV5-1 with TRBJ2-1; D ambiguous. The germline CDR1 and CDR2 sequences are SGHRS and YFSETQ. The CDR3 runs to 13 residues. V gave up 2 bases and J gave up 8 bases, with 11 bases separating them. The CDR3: CASSFPIGDEQFF. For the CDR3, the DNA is TGCGCCAGCAGCTTTCCTATTGGTGATGAGCAGTTCTTC. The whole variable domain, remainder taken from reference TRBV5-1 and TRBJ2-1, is KAGVTQTPRYLIKTRGQQVTLSCSPISGHRSVSWYQQTPGQGLQFLFEYFSETQRNKGNFPGRFSGRQFSNSRSEMNVSTLELGDSALYLCASSFPIGDEQFFGPGTRLTVL.

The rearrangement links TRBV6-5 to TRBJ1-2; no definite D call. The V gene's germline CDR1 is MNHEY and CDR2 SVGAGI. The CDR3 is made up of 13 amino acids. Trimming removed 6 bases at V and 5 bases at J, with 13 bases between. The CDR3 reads CASRPPQTYGYTF. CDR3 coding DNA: TGTGCCAGCAGACCCCCGCAGACTTATGGCTACACCTTC.

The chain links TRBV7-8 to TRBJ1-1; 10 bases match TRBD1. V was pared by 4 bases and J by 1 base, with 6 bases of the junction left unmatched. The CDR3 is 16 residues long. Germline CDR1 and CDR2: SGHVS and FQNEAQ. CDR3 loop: CASSSWDRGRNTEAFF. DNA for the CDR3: TGTGCCAGCAGCTCATGGGACAGGGGACGGAACACTGAAGCTTTCTTT.

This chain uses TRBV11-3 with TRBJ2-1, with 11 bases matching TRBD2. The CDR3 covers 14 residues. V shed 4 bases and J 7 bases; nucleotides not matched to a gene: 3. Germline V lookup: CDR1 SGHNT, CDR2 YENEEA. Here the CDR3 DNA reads TGTGCCAGCAGCTCCTGGACTAGCGGGAATGAGCAGTTCTTC. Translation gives CASSSWTSGNEQFF.

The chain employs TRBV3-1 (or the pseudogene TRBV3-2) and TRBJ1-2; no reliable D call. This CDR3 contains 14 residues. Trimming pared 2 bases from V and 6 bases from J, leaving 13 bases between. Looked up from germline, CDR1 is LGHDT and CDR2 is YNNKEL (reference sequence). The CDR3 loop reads CASSQLTRTNGYTF. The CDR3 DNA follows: TGTGCCAGCAGCCAATTAACGCGTACTAATGGCTACACCTTC.

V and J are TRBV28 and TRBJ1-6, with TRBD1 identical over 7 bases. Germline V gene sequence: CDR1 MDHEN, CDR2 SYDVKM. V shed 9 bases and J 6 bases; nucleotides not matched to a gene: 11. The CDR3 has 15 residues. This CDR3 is CASSAQGGFNSPLHF. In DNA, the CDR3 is TGTGCCAGTTCCGCCCAGGGGGGTTTTAATTCACCCCTCCACTTT.

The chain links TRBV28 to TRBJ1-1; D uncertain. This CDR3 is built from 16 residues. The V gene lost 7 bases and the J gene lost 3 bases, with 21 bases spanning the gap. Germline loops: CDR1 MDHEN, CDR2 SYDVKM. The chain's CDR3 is CASKRVGVVPYTEAFF. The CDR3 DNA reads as TGTGCCAGCAAGCGGGTAGGTGTTGTGCCATACACTGAAGCTTTCTTT.

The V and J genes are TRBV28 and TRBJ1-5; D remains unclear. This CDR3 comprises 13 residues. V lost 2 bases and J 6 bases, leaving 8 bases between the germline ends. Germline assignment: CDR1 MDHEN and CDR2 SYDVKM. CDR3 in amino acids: CASSLPPRQPQHF. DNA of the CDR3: TGTGCCAGCAGTTTACCTCCTCGTCAGCCCCAGCATTTT.

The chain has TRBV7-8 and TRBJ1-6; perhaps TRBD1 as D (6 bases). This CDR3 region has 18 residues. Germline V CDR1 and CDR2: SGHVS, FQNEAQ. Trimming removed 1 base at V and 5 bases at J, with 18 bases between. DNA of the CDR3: TGTGCCAGCAGCTTAGGGGTATTTGTTGGACAGAATAATTCACCCCTCCACTTT. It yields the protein CASSLGVFVGQNNSPLHF.

The CDR3 region is CAWSVLLNTEAFF. The CDR3 nucleotides are TGTGCCTGGAGTGTCCTACTGAACACTGAAGCTTTCTTT. This chain connects TRBV30 to TRBJ1-1; D is undetermined. Looked up from germline, CDR1 is GTSNPN and CDR2 is SVGIG (reference sequence). The CDR3 contains 13 residues. The ends were cut back, 0 bases at V and 0 bases at J, with 5 bases in the middle. The entire variable domain, with the rest obtained from reference TRBV30 and TRBJ1-1, is as follows: SQTIHQWPATLVQPVGSPLSLECTVEGTSNPNLYWYRQAAGRGLQLLFYSVGIGQISSEVPQNLSASRPQDRQFILSSKKLLLSDSGFYLCAWSVLLNTEAFFGQGTRLTVV.

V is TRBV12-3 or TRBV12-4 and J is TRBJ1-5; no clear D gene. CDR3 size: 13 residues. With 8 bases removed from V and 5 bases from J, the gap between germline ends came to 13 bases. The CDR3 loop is CASGELSDQPQHF. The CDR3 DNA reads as TGTGCCAGCGGGGAGCTATCAGATCAGCCCCAGCATTTT.

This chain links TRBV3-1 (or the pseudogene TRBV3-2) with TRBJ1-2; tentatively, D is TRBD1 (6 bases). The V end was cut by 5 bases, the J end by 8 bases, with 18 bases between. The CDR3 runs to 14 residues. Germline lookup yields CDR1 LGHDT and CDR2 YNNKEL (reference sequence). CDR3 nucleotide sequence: TGTGCCAGCAGCTACATACGGGGGGCAGGGGGCTACACCTTC. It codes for CASSYIRGAGGYTF.

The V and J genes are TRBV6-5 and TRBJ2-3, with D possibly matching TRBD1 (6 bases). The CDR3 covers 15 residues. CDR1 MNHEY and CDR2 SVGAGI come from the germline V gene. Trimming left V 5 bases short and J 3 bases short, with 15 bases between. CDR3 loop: CASSLTGSATDTQYF. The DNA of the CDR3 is TGTGCCAGCAGTCTTACAGGGTCGGCGACAGATACGCAGTATTTT.

CDR3 amino acids: CASSMSSLGLYGYTF. The CDR3 nucleotides read TGTGCCAGCAGTATGAGTTCCCTTGGCCTTTATGGCTACACCTTC. This chain links TRBV5-4 with TRBJ1-2, with D uncertain. CDR3 length: 15 amino acids. Germline loops: CDR1 SGHNT, CDR2 YYREEE (reference sequence). V was clipped by 5 bases and J by 5 bases, with 19 bases between them.

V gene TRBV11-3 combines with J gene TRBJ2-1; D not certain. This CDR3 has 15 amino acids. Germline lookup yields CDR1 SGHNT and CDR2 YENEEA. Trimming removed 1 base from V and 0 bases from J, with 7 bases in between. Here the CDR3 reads CASSLAISSYNEQFF. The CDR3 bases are TGTGCCAGCAGCTTAGCCATAAGCTCCTACAATGAGCAGTTCTTC. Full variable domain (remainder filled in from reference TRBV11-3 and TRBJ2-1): EAGVVQSPRYKIIEKKQPVAFWCNPISGHNTLYWYLQNLGQGPELLIRYENEEAVDDSQLPKDRFSAERLKGVDSTLKIQPAELGDSAVYLCASSLAISSYNEQFFGPGTRLTVL.